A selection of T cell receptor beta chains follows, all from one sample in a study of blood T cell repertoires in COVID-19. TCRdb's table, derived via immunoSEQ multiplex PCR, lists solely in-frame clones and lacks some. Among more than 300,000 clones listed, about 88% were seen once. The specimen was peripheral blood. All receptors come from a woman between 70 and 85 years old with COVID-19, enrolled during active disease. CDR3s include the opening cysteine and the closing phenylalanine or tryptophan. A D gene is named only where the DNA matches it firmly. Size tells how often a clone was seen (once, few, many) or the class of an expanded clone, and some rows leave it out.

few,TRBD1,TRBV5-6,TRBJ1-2,TGTGCCAGCAGCCGGACAGGTGGTACCTATGGCTACACCTTC,CASSRTGGTYGYTF
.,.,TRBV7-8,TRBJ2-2,TGTGCCAGCAGCTTGAATAGCGGGGAGCTGTTTTTT,CASSLNSGELFF
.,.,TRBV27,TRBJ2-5,TGTGCCAGCAGTTTAATGACAGGCGGAGAGACCCAGTACTTC,CASSLMTGGETQYF
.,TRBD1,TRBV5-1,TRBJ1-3,TGCGCCAGCAGCCTGACAGGGGGCTCAGGAAACACCATATATTTT,CASSLTGGSGNTIYF
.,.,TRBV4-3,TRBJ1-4,TGCGCCAGCAGCCACGGGCCGGGATGGGCTAATGAAAAACTGTTTTTT,CASSHGPGWANEKLFF
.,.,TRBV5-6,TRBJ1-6,TGTGCCAGCAGCTTGGTTACCGAGGGTTCACCCCTCCACTTT,CASSLVTEGSPLHF
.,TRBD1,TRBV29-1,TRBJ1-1,TGCAGCGTTTTACAGGGGGCGTGGAGCACTGAAGCTTTCTTT,CSVLQGAWSTEAFF
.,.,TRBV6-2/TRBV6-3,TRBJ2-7,TGTGCCAGCAGTAACACCTTGGACGGAGGGGTGAACGAGCAGTACTTC,CASSNTLDGGVNEQYF
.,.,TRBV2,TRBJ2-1,TGTGCCAGCAGTGAGGGGCAGGGGACTGAGCAGTTCTTC,CASSEGQGTEQFF
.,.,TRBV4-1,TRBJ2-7,TGCGCCAGCAGCCAAGAAGCCCGGGTTGAGCAGTACTTC,CASSQEARVEQYF